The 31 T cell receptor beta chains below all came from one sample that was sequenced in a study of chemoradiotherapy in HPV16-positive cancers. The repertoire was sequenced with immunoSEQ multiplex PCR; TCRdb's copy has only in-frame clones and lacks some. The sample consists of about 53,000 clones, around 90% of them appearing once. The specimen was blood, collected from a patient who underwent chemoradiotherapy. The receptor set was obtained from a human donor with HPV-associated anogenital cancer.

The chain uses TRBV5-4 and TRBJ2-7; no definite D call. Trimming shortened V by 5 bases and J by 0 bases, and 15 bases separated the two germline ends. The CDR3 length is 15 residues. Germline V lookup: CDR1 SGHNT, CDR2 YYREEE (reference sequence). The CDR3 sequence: CASSQDLLSSYEQYF. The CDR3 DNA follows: TGTGCCAGCAGTCAGGACCTCTTAAGCTCCTACGAGCAGTACTTC.

CDR3 nucleotide sequence: TGTGCCTGGTGCCAAGGCTCTGGAAACACCATATATTTT. Translated, it gives CAWCQGSGNTIYF. This chain connects TRBV30 to TRBJ1-3; D not resolved. Trimming removed 5 bases at V and 0 bases at J, with 8 bases between. This CDR3 region has 13 residues. Germline assignment: CDR1 GTSNPN and CDR2 SVGIG (reference sequence). Looking up the rest from reference TRBV30 and TRBJ1-3 gives the full variable domain: SQTIHQWPATLVQPVGSPLSLECTVEGTSNPNLYWYRQAAGRGLQLLFYSVGIGQISSEVPQNLSASRPQDRQFILSSKKLLLSDSGFYLCAWCQGSGNTIYFGEGSWLTVV.

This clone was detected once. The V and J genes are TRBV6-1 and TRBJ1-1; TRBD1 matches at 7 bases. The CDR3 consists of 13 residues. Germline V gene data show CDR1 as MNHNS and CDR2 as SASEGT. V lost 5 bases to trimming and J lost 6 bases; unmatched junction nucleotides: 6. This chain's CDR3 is CASSTKGAAEAFF. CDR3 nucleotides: TGTGCCAGCAGTACGAAGGGGGCCGCTGAAGCTTTCTTT.

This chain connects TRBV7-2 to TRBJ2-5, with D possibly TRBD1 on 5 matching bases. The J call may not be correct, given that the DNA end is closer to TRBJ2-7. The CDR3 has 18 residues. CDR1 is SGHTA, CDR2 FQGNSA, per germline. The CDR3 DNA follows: TGTGCCAGCAGCTTAGCCTTTAGTGGGGCAGCCAATTCCTACGAGCAGTACTTC. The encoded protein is CASSLAFSGAANSYEQYF.

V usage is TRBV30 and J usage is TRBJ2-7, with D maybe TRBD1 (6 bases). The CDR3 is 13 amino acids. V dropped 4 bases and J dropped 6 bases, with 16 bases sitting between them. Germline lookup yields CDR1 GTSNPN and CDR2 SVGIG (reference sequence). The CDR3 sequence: CAWNPQYRVEQYF. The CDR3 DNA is TGTGCCTGGAATCCCCAATACAGGGTCGAGCAGTACTTC.

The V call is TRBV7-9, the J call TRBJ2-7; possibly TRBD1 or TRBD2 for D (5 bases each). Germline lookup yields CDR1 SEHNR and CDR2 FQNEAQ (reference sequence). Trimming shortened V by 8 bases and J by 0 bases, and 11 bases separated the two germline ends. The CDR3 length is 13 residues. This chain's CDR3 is CASSGRSSYEQYF. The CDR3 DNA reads TGTGCCAGCTCGGGACGTAGCTCCTACGAGCAGTACTTC. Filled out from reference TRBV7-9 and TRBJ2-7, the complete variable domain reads DTGVSQNPRHKITKRGQNVTFRCDPISEHNRLYWYRQTLGQGPEFLTYFQNEAQLEKSRLLSDRFSAERPKGSFSTLEIQRTEQGDSAMYLCASSGRSSYEQYFGPGTRLTVT.

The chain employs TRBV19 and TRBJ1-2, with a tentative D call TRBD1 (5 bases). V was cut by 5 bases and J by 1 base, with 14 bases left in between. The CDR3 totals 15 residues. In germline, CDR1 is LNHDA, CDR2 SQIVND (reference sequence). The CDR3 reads CASSSSRAHNYGYTF. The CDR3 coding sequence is TGTGCCAGTAGTTCGTCCAGGGCCCATAACTATGGCTACACCTTC.

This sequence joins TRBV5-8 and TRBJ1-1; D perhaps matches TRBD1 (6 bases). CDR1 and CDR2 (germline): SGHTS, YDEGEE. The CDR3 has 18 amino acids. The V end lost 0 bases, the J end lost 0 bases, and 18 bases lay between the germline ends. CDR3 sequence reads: CASSLEAGRGLLNTEAFF. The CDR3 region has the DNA TGTGCCAGCAGCTTGGAAGCTGGCAGGGGACTCTTGAACACTGAAGCTTTCTTT.

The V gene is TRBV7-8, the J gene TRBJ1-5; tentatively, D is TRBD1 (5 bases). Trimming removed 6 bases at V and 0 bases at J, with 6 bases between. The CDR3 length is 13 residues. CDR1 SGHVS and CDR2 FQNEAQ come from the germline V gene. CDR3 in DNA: TGTGCCAGCAGGACAGATAGCAATCAGCCCCAGCATTTT. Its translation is CASRTDSNQPQHF. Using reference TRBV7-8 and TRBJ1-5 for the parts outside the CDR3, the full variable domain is GAGVSQSPRYKVAKRGQDVALRCDPISGHVSLFWYQQALGQGPEFLTYFQNEAQLDKSGLPSDRFFAERPEGSVSTLKIQRTQQEDSAVYLCASRTDSNQPQHFGDGTRLSIL.

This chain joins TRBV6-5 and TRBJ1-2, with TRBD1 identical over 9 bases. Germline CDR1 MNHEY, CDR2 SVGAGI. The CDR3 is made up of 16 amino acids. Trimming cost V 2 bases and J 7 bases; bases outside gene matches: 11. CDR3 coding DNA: TGTGCCAGCAGTTACGCCGTTGGACAGGGGCACGGTGGCTACACCTTC. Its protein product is CASSYAVGQGHGGYTF.

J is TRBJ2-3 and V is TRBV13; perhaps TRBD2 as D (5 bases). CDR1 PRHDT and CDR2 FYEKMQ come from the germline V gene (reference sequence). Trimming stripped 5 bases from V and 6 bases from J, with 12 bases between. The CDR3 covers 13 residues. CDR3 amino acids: CASSPSSFDTQYF. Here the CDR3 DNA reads TGTGCCAGCAGCCCTTCTAGCTTCGATACGCAGTATTTT.

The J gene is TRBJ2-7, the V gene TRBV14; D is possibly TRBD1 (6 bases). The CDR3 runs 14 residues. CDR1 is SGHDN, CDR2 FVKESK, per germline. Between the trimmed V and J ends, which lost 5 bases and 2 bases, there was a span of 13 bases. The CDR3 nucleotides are TGTGCCAGCAGCTGGGACACCAACACCTACGAGCAGTACTTC. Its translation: CASSWDTNTYEQYF.

CDR3 residues: CASSRQGGAQETQYF. In DNA form, the CDR3 reads TGTGCCAGCAGTCGCCAGGGGGGGGCGCAGGAGACCCAGTACTTC. The chain is built from TRBV2 and TRBJ2-5; D may be TRBD1 or TRBD2 (7 bases each). V lost 5 bases to trimming and J lost 5 bases, with 18 bases between them. CDR1 and CDR2 from the germline V gene are SNHLY and FYNNEI. The CDR3 runs 15 residues.

DNA for the CDR3: TGTGCCAGCAGCCCCTGGACAGGGACCACCGGGGAGCTGTTTTTT. Its translation: CASSPWTGTTGELFF. The rearrangement joins TRBV7-9 to TRBJ2-2, with 8 bases lining up with TRBD1. Germline V gene lookup returns CDR1 SEHNR and CDR2 FQNEAQ (reference sequence). The CDR3 runs to 15 residues. Losses at the gene ends were 5 bases for V and 4 bases for J; bases not matched to a gene: 6.

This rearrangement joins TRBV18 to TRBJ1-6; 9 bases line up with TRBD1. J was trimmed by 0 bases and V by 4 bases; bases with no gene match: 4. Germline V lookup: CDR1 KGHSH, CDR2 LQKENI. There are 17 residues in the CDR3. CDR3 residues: CASSLGQGSSYNSPLHF. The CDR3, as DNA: TGTGCCAGCTCACTAGGACAGGGGAGCTCCTATAATTCACCCCTCCACTTT. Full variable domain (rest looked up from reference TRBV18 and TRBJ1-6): NAGVMQNPRHLVRRRGQEARLRCSPMKGHSHVYWYRQLPEEGLKFMVYLQKENIIDESGMPKERFSAEFPKEGPSILRIQQVVRGDSAAYFCASSLGQGSSYNSPLHFGNGTRLTVT.

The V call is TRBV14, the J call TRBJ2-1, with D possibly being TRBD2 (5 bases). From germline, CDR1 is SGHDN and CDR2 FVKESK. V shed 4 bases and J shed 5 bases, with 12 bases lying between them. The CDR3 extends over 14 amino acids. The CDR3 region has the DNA TGTGCCAGCAGCCTCCGGGGAGTGGACAATGAGCAGTTCTTC. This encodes CASSLRGVDNEQFF.

The CDR3 sequence is CASSPAGATGELFF. As DNA, the CDR3 is TGTGCCAGCAGTCCAGCCGGGGCCACCGGGGAGCTGTTTTTT. The chain carries TRBV11-2 and TRBJ2-2; the D call may be TRBD1 or TRBD2 (5 bases each). The CDR3 consists of 14 residues. Germline assignment: CDR1 SGHAT and CDR2 FQNNGV. V dropped 6 bases and J dropped 4 bases, with 12 bases sitting between them.

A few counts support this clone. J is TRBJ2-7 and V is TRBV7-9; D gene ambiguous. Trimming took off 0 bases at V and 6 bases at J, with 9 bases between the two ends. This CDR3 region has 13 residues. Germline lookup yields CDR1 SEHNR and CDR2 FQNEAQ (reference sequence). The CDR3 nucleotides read TGTGCCAGCAGCTTAGCCGTGAATGGCGAGCAGTACTTC. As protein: CASSLAVNGEQYF.

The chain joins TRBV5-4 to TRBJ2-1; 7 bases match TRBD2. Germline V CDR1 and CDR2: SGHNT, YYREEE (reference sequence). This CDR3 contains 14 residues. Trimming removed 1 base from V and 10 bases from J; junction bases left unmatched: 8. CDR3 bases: TGTGCCAGCAGCTTGTCGGGGGAGGGCAAGGAGCAGTTCTTC. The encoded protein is CASSLSGEGKEQFF.

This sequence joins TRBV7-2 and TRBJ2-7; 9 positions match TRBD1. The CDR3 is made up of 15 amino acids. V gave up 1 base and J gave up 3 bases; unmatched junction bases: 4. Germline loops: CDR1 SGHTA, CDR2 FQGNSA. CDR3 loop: CASSLEGQGNYEQYF. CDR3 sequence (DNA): TGTGCCAGCAGCTTAGAGGGACAGGGTAACTACGAGCAGTACTTC.

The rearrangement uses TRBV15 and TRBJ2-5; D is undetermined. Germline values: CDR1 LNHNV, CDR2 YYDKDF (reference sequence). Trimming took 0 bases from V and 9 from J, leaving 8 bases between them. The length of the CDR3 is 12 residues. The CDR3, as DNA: TGTGCCACCAGCAGAGATACCCGGGCCCAGTACTTC. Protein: CATSRDTRAQYF.

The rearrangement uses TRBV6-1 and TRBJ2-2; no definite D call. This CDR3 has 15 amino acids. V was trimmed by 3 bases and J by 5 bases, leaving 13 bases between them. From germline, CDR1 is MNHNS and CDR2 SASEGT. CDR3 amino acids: CASSDGSKITGELFF. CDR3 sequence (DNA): TGTGCCAGCAGTGATGGGTCGAAAATTACCGGGGAGCTGTTTTTT.

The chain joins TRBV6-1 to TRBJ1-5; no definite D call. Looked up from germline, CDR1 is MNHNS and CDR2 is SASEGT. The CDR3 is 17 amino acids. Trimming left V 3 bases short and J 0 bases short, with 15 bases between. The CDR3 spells CASSERVDLSSNQPQHF. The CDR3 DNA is TGTGCCAGCAGTGAGCGGGTGGATCTCTCTAGCAATCAGCCCCAGCATTTT.

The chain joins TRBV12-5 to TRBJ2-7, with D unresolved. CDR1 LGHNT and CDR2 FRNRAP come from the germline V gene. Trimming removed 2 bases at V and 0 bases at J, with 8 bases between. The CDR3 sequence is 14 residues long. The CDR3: CASGLTVFSYEQYF. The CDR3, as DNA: TGTGCTAGTGGTTTGACAGTATTCTCCTACGAGCAGTACTTC.

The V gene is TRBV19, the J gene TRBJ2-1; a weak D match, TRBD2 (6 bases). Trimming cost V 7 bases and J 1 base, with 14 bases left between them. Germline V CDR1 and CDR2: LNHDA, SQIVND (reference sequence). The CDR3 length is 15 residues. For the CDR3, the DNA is TGTGCCAGTAACGGGCGGGATCTTTCCTACAATGAGCAGTTCTTC. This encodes CASNGRDLSYNEQFF.

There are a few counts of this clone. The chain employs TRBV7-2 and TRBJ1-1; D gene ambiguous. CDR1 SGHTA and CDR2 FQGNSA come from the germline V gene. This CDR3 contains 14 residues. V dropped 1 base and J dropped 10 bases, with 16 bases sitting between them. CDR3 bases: TGTGCCAGCAGCTTAGAGGGAACAGCCTCAGTAGCTTTCTTT. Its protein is CASSLEGTASVAFF.

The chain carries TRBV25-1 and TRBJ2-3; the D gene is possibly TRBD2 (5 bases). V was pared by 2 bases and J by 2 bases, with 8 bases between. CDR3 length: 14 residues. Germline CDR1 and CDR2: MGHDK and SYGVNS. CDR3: CASSETRDTDTQYF. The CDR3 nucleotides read TGTGCCAGCAGTGAAACCCGGGACACAGATACGCAGTATTTT.

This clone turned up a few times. As DNA, the CDR3 is TGTGCCAGCAGCCCACGAAAGGGGCGGGCAGAGACCCAGTACTTC. Its protein is CASSPRKGRAETQYF. The J gene is TRBJ2-5, the V gene TRBV6-5; D is perhaps TRBD1 or TRBD2 (5 bases each). The V gene's germline CDR1 is MNHEY and CDR2 SVGAGI. This CDR3 is 15 amino acids long. V gave up 6 bases and J gave up 4 bases, with 18 bases separating them.

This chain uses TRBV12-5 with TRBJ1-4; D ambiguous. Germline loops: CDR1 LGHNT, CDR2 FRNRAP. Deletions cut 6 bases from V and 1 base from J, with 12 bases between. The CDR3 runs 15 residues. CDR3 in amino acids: CASGNAGRTNEKLFF. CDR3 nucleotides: TGTGCTAGTGGAAACGCGGGCAGAACTAATGAAAAACTGTTTTTT.

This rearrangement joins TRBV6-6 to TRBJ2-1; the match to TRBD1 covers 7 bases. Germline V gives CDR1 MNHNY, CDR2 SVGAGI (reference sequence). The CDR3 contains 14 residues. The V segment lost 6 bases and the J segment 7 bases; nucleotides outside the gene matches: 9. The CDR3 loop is CASRSHRGGNEQFF. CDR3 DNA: TGTGCCAGCAGATCCCACAGGGGTGGGAATGAGCAGTTCTTC.

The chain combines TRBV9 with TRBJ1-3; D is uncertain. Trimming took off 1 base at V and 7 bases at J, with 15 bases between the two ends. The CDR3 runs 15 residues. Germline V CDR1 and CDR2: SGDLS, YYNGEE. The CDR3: CASSVFRTDPNTIYF. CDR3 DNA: TGTGCCAGCAGCGTATTTCGAACCGACCCGAACACCATATATTTT. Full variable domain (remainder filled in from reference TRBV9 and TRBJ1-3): DSGVTQTPKHLITATGQRVTLRCSPRSGDLSVYWYQQSLDQGLQFLIQYYNGEERAKGNILERFSAQQFPDLHSELNLSSLELGDSALYFCASSVFRTDPNTIYFGEGSWLTVV.